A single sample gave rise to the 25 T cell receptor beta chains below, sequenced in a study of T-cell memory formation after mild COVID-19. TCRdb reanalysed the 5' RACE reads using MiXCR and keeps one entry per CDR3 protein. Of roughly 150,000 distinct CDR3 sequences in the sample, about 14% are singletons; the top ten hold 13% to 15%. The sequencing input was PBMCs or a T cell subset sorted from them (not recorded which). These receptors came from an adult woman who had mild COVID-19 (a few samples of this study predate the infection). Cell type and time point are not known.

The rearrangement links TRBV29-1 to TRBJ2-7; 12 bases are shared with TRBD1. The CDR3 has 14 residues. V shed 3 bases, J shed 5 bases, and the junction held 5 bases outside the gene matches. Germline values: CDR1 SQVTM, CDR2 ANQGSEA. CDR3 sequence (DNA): TGCAGCGTTGACTTGGGGACAGGGGGCCACGAGCAGTACTTC. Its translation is CSVDLGTGGHEQYF.

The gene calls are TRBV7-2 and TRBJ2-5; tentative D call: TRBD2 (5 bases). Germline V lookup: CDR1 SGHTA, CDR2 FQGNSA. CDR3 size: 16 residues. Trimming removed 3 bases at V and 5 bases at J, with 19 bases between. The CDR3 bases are TGTGCCAGCAGCTTGACCCCCGGACTTCCCAGGGAGACCCAGTACTTC. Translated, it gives CASSLTPGLPRETQYF.

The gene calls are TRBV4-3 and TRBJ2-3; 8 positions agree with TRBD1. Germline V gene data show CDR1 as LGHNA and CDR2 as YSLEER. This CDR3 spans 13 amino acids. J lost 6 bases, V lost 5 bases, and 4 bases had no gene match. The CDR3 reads CASSMDRADTQYF. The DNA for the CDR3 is TGCGCCAGCAGCATGGACAGGGCGGATACGCAGTATTTT.

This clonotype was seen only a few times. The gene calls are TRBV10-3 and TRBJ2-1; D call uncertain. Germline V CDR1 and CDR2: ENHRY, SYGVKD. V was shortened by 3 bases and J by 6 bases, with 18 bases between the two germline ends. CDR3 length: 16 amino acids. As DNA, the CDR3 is TGTGCCATCAGTGACCTGAAAAACCCCCCCGCCAATGAGCAGTTCTTC. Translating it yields CAISDLKNPPANEQFF.

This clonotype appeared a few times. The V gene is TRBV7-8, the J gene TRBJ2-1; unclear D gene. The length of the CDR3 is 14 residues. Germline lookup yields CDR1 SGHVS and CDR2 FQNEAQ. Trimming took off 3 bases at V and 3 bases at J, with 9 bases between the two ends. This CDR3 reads CASSLLSRYNEQFF. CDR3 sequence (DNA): TGTGCCAGCAGCTTGCTTAGCCGCTACAATGAGCAGTTCTTC.

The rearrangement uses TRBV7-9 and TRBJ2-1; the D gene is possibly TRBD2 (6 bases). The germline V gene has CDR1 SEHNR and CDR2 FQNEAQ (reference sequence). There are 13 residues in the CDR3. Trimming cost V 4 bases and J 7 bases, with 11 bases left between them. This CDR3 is CASSSWDSNEQFF. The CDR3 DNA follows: TGTGCCAGCAGCTCCTGGGACTCAAATGAGCAGTTCTTC.

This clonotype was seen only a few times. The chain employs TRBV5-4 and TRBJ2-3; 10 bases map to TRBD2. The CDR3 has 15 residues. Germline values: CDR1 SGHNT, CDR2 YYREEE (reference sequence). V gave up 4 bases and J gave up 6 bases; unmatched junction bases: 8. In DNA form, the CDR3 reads TGTGCCAGCAGCGGCGGGACTAGCGCACGGGATACGCAGTATTTT. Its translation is CASSGGTSARDTQYF.

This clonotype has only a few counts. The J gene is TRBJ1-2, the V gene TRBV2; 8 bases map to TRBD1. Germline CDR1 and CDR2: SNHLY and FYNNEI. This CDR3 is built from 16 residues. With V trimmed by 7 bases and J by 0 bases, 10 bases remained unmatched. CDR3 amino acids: CASTPGQERTNYGYTF. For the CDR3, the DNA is TGTGCCAGCACCCCGGGACAGGAAAGAACTAACTATGGCTACACCTTC.

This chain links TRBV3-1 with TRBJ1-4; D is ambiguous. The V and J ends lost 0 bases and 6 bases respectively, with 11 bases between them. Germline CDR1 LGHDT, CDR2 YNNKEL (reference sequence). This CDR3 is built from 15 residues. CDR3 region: CASSQDPEADEKLFF. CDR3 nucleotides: TGTGCCAGCAGCCAAGATCCCGAGGCCGATGAAAAACTGTTTTTT.

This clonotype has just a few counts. The CDR3 loop is CASKVPGQGRNTEAFF. As DNA, the CDR3 is TGCGCCAGCAAAGTCCCGGGACAGGGACGGAACACTGAAGCTTTCTTT. The rearrangement links TRBV10-1 to TRBJ1-1; TRBD1 agrees at 9 bases. The germline V gene has CDR1 WNHNN and CDR2 SYGVQD (reference sequence). The CDR3 is 16 residues long. Unmatched junction bases numbered 10, after V lost 7 bases and J lost 1 base.

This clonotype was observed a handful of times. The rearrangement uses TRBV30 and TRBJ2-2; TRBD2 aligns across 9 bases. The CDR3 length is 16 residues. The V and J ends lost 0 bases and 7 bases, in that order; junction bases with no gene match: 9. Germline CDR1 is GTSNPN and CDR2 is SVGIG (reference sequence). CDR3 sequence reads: CAWSVPAGGRHGELFF. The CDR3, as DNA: TGTGCCTGGAGTGTACCGGCGGGAGGGCGTCACGGGGAGCTGTTTTTT.

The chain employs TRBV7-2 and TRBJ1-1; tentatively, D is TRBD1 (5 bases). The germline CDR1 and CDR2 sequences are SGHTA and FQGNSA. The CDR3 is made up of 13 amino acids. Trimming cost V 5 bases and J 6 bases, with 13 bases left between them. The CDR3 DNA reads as TGTGCCAGCAGCCGAGTGGGGGTGGCTGAAGCTTTCTTT. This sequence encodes CASSRVGVAEAFF.

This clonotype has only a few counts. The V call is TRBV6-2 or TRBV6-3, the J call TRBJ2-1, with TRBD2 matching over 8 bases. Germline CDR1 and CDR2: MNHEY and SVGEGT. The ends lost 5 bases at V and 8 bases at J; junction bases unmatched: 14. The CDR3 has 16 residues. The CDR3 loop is CASSPLWSGRPHEQFF. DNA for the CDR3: TGTGCCAGCAGTCCCCTTTGGAGCGGGAGACCGCATGAGCAGTTCTTC.

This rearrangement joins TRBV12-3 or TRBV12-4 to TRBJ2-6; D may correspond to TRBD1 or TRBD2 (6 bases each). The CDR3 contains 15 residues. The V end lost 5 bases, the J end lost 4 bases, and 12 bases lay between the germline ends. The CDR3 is CASSPGARGANVLTF. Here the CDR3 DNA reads TGTGCCAGCAGTCCGGGGGCGCGAGGGGCCAACGTCCTGACTTTC.

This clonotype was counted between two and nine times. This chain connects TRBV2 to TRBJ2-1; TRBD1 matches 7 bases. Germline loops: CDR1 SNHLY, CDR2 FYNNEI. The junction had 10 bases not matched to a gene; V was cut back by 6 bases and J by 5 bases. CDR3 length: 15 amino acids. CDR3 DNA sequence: TGTGCCAGCAGAGAGGGACAGAGGCTTCACAATGAGCAGTTCTTC. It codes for CASREGQRLHNEQFF. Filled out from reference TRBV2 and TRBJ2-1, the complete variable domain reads EPEVTQTPSHQVTQMGQEVILRCVPISNHLYFYWYRQILGQKVEFLVSFYNNEISEKSEIFDDQFSVERPDGSNFTLKIRSTKLEDSAMYFCASREGQRLHNEQFFGPGTRLTVL.

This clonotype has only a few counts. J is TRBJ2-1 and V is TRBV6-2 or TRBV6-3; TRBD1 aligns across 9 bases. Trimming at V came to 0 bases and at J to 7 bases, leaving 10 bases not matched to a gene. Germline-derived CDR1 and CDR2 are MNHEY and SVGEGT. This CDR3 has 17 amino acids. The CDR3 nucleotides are TGTGCCAGCAGTTACTCGATCTTGGGACAGGGTAAGAATGAGCAGTTCTTC. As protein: CASSYSILGQGKNEQFF.

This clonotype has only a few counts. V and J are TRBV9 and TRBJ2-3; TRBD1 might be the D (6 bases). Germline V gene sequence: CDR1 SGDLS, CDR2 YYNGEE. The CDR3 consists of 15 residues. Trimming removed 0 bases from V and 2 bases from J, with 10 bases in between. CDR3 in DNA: TGTGCCAGCAGCGTAGGGGGACACACCACAGATACGCAGTATTTT. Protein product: CASSVGGHTTDTQYF.

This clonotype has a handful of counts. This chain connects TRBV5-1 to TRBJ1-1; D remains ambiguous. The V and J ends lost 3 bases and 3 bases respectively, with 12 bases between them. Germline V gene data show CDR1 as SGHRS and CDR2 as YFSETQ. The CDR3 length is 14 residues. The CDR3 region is CASSSDDWDTEAFF. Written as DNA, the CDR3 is TGCGCCAGCAGCTCTGACGATTGGGACACTGAAGCTTTCTTT.

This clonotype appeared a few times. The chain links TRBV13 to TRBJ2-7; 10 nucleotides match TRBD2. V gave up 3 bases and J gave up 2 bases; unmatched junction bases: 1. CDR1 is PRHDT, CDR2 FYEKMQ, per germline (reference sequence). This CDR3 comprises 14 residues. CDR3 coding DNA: TGTGCCAGCAGCTTCAGCGGGGGGGCCTACGAGCAGTACTTC. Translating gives CASSFSGGAYEQYF.

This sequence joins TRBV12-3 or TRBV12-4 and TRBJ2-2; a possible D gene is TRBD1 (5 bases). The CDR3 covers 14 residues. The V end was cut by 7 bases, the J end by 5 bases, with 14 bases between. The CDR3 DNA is TGTGCCAGCAACCCGACAGCTGAGACCGGGGAGCTGTTTTTT. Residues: CASNPTAETGELFF.

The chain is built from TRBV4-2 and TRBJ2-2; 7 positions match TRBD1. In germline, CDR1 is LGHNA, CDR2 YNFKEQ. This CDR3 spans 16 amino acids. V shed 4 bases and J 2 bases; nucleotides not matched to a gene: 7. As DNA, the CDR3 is TGTGCCAGCAGCCGTGGGGGACAGACCAACACCGGGGAGCTGTTTTTT. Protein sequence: CASSRGGQTNTGELFF.

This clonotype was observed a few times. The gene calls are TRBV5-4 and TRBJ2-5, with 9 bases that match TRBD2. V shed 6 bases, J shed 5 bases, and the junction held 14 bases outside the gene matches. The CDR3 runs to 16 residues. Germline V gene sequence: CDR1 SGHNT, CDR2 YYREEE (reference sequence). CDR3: CASTTWVSGSGETQYF. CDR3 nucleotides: TGTGCCAGCACCACTTGGGTTAGCGGGAGTGGTGAGACCCAGTACTTC.

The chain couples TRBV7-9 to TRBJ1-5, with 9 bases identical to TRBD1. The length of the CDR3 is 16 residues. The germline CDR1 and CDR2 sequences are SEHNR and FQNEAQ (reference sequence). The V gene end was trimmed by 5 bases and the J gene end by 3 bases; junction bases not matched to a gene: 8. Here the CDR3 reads CASSRTGEGANQPQHF. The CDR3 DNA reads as TGTGCCAGCAGCCGGACAGGGGAGGGGGCCAATCAGCCCCAGCATTTT.

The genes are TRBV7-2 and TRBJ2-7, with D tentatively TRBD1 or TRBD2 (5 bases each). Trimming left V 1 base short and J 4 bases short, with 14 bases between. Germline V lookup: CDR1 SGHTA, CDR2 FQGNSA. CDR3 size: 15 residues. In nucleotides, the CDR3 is TGTGCCAGCAGCTTAGTTTCAGGGAGTTGGTACGAGCAGTACTTC. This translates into CASSLVSGSWYEQYF.

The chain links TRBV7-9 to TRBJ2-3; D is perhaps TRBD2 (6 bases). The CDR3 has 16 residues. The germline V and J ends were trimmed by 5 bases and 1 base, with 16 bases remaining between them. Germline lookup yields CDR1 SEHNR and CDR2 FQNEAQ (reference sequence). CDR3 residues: CASSPRLEEGTDTQYF. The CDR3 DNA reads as TGTGCCAGCAGCCCGAGACTAGAGGAGGGCACAGATACGCAGTATTTT.